In its sample, the clone carrying this T cell receptor (beta chain) was seen many times. Its antigen remains unknown. The data stem from a study of identical twins. Findings of the study overall: Donors were not followed over many years; analysis was cross-sectional. In beta out-of-frame sequences, the excess sharing between twins was weaker.

Everyone who donated was a healthy Caucasian. A universal primer site came from template switching; cDNA carried unique molecular identifiers. One entry per CDR3 protein results from TCRdb running MiXCR on the 5' RACE reads. The sample yields some 900,000 distinct CDR3 sequences, roughly an eighth seen once. The CDR3 runs to 11 residues. Germline values: CDR1 SGHTA, CDR2 FQGNSA. V was trimmed by 1 base and J by 8 bases, leaving 5 bases between them. These data also formed part of another study, on yellow fever vaccine responses in identical twins.

V and J are TRBV7-2 and TRBJ1-2; unclear D gene. The sequence derives from a woman aged 18-30 years in good health. The source material was PBMCs. The CDR3 is CASSLGFGYTF. The CDR3 DNA follows: TGTGCCAGCAGCTTAGGCTTCGGCTACACCTTC.